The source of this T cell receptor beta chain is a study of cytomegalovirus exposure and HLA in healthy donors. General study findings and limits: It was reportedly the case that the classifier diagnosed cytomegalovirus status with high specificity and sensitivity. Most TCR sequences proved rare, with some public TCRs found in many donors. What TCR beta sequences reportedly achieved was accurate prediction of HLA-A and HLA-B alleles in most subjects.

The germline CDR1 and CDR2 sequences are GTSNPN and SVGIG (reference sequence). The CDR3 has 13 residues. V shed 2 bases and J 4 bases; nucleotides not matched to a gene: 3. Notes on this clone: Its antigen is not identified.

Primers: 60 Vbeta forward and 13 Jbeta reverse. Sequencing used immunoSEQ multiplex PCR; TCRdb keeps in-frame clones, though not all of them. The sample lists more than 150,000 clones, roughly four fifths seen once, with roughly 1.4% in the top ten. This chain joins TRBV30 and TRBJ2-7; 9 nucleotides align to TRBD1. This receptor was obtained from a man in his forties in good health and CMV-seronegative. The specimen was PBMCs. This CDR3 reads CAWSPGTGYEQYF. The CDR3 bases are TGTGCCTGGAGTCCCGGGACAGGGTACGAGCAGTACTTC.